This TCR beta chain was sequenced during a study of STAT5B mutations in CD4+ large granular lymphocyte leukemia. Overall study findings and caveats: TRBV06-family usage was enriched in top patient clones (8/27) versus controls (2/35).

The data were produced by immunoSEQ multiplex PCR, yet TCRdb's version contains in-frame clones alone and is incomplete. Of around 34,000 clones listed, 85% are singletons. Germline loops: CDR1 MGHRA, CDR2 YSYEKL. The CDR3 runs to 13 residues. Trimming removed 1 base at V and 7 bases at J, with 10 bases between. This clone was seen only a few times. Antigen specificity is unknown. Input material: CD4+ T cells from blood buffy coats. This receptor was obtained from a human donor in good health. The chain couples TRBV4-1 to TRBJ1-2; D possibly corresponds to TRBD1 (6 bases). CDR3 loop: CASSQVAGVGYTF. CDR3 DNA: TGCGCCAGCAGCCAAGTGGCAGGGGTTGGCTACACCTTC.